Below, 26 T cell receptor beta chains from the same sample are listed, as sequenced in a study of T cells in Graves' hyperthyroidism and ophthalmopathy. Amplified regions were TCR beta CDR3 sequences from RNA transcripts. The study used the HTBI primer set for a first-round RT-PCR of the TCR CDR3. One entry per CDR3 protein results from TCRdb running MiXCR on the multiplex PCR reads. The sample yields about 96,000 distinct CDR3 sequences, about half seen once. The specimen was blood. The source of these receptors is a woman in her forties with Graves' hyperthyroidism.

The rearrangement uses TRBV6-1 and TRBJ1-3; D is perhaps TRBD1 (6 bases). V shed 3 bases and J shed 4 bases, with 16 bases lying between them. Germline V gives CDR1 MNHNS, CDR2 SASEGT. CDR3 size: 16 residues. CDR3: CASSETGARGGNTIYF. In nucleotides, the CDR3 is TGTGCCAGCAGTGAGACGGGGGCCCGAGGGGGAAACACCATATATTTT.

V gene TRBV20-1 combines with J gene TRBJ1-2; 9 nucleotides align to TRBD1. This CDR3 spans 13 amino acids. Germline CDR1 and CDR2: DFQATT and SNEGSKA (reference sequence). V lost 6 bases and J lost 3; bases outside the gene matches: 5. CDR3 region: CSAGTGQHYGYTF. CDR3 bases: TGCAGTGCCGGGACAGGGCAGCACTATGGCTACACCTTC.

The rearrangement uses TRBV7-2 and TRBJ1-3, with D perhaps TRBD1 (5 bases). Trimming took 4 bases from V and 3 from J, leaving 10 bases between them. CDR1 and CDR2 from the germline V gene are SGHTA and FQGNSA. The CDR3 runs 14 residues. The CDR3 here is CASSSGGYGNTIYF. CDR3 in DNA: TGTGCCAGCAGCTCCGGGGGGTATGGAAACACCATATATTTT.

The rearrangement uses TRBV24-1 and TRBJ2-5, with 8 bases that match TRBD1. CDR1 KGHDR and CDR2 SFDVKD come from the germline V gene. This CDR3 comprises 15 residues. The trim removed 3 bases at V and 5 bases at J, leaving 7 bases unmatched. This CDR3 is CATSDGQGALETQYF. The DNA of the CDR3 is TGTGCCACCAGTGATGGACAGGGCGCGTTGGAGACCCAGTACTTC.

This clonotype was counted only a few times. V and J are TRBV20-1 and TRBJ2-7, with D possibly matching TRBD2 (6 bases). Germline values: CDR1 DFQATT, CDR2 SNEGSKA (reference sequence). The CDR3 is 13 amino acids. The V and J ends lost 3 bases and 3 bases respectively, with 12 bases between them. CDR3 coding DNA: TGCAGTGCTAGGGGGCGGGACCACTACGAGCAGTACTTC. Translating it yields CSARGRDHYEQYF.

This clonotype showed up just a few times. The chain couples TRBV7-9 to TRBJ2-7; TRBD1 matches 7 bases. In germline, CDR1 is SEHNR, CDR2 FQNEAQ (reference sequence). The CDR3 spans 14 residues. Trimming removed 5 bases from V and 5 bases from J; junction bases left unmatched: 9. CDR3 coding DNA: TGTGCCAGCAGCCTGACAGGGCTCGCAAACGAGCAGTACTTC. Its translation: CASSLTGLANEQYF.

The chain has TRBV7-9 and TRBJ1-2; 9 bases map to TRBD1. The CDR3 loop spans 17 amino acids. In germline, CDR1 is SEHNR, CDR2 FQNEAQ (reference sequence). Trimming cost V 5 bases and J 1 base; bases outside gene matches: 11. The CDR3 nucleotides read TGTGCCAGCAGCACCTCGTGGGGACAGGGCGTTAACTATGGCTACACCTTC. Amino acid sequence: CASSTSWGQGVNYGYTF.

This clonotype has ten or more counts. The rearrangement uses TRBV7-2 and TRBJ1-5; D call uncertain. V lost 1 base and J 6 bases, leaving 16 bases between the germline ends. The CDR3 sequence is 16 residues long. Germline V lookup: CDR1 SGHTA, CDR2 FQGNSA. The CDR3 DNA reads as TGTGCCAGCAGCTTAGGAGGCGATAGGAGGGTTCAGCCCCAGCATTTT. It specifies CASSLGGDRRVQPQHF.

The V gene is TRBV7-3, the J gene TRBJ2-5; a possible D gene is TRBD1 (5 bases). CDR1 and CDR2 from the germline V gene are SGHTA and FQGTGA. CDR3 length: 16 amino acids. V lost 2 bases, J lost 4 bases, and 17 bases lay in between. The CDR3 region is CASSLGISGAAETQYF. The CDR3 DNA reads as TGTGCCAGCAGCTTAGGGATATCTGGGGCTGCAGAGACCCAGTACTTC.

Comment on this clonotype: Just one base apart from a much larger clone, this may be a read error. This rearrangement joins TRBV3-1 to TRBJ1-3; no reliable D call. In germline, CDR1 is LGHDT, CDR2 YNNKEL (reference sequence). This CDR3 is 17 amino acids long. The CDR3 DNA is TGTGCCAGCAGCCAAGGGGATTACAGACGATCTGGAAACACCATACATTTT. It is translated as CASSQGDYRRSGNTIHF.

The V gene is TRBV7-2, the J gene TRBJ2-2; D is unresolved. The CDR3 totals 12 residues. The ends were cut back, 6 bases at V and 6 bases at J, with 8 bases in the middle. Germline assignment: CDR1 SGHTA and CDR2 FQGNSA. In DNA, the CDR3 is TGTGCCAGCAGTTTATGGCCCGGGGAGCTGTTTTTT. Its protein product is CASSLWPGELFF.

This clonotype has only a few counts. The gene calls are TRBV20-1 and TRBJ2-5; 8 bases agree with TRBD1. The CDR3 is made up of 13 amino acids. Germline V gene data show CDR1 as DFQATT and CDR2 as SNEGSKA (reference sequence). V shed 7 bases and J 5 bases; nucleotides not matched to a gene: 9. DNA for the CDR3: TGCAGTGGGAGTCAGGGGGCTGGGGAGACCCAGTACTTC. It translates to CSGSQGAGETQYF.

The chain joins TRBV29-1 to TRBJ2-7, with TRBD2 as a possible D gene (6 bases). The CDR3 loop spans 13 amino acids. Trimming stripped 8 bases from V and 2 bases from J, with 16 bases between. The germline CDR1 and CDR2 sequences are SQVTM and ANQGSEA. The CDR3 nucleotides are TGCAGCCAAGAGAGACTAGGGACCTACGAGCAGTACTTC. It yields the protein CSQERLGTYEQYF.

V is TRBV19 and J is TRBJ1-5, with 10 bases aligning to TRBD1. The CDR3 is 14 residues long. Trimming removed 6 bases from V and 14 bases from J; junction bases left unmatched: 13. Germline lookup yields CDR1 LNHDA and CDR2 SQIVND (reference sequence). CDR3 coding DNA: TGTGCCAGTAGACTTGCCGGGACAGGGGAGCACGAGCATTTT. Protein: CASRLAGTGEHEHF.

This clonotype was seen repeatedly, ten times or more. The chain combines TRBV6-6 with TRBJ2-5, with 8 bases identical to TRBD2. Unmatched junction bases numbered 16, after V lost 6 bases and J lost 4 bases. This CDR3 contains 17 residues. The V gene's germline CDR1 is MNHNY and CDR2 SVGAGI (reference sequence). The CDR3: CASSTYRISGRVETQYF. DNA for the CDR3: TGTGCCAGCAGCACCTACCGGATCAGCGGGAGAGTAGAGACCCAGTACTTC.

The V call is TRBV11-2, the J call TRBJ2-7, with a weak D call TRBD2 (5 bases). The CDR3 is made up of 15 amino acids. Germline-derived CDR1 and CDR2 are SGHAT and FQNNGV. Trimming left V 5 bases short and J 5 bases short, with 19 bases between. The CDR3 spells CASSLACGCHDEQYF. The DNA of the CDR3 is TGTGCCAGCAGCCTTGCTTGCGGGTGTCACGACGAGCAGTACTTC.

The rearrangement joins TRBV4-2 to TRBJ2-5, with 9 bases identical to TRBD2. Germline CDR1 is LGHNA and CDR2 is YNFKEQ. V lost 4 bases to trimming and J lost 1 base; unmatched junction nucleotides: 19. The CDR3 is 20 amino acids. The CDR3 coding sequence is TGTGCCAGCAGCCGTCGGGGGCTCTCGACTAGCGGAGACCCCCAAGAGACCCAGTACTTC. Protein product: CASSRRGLSTSGDPQETQYF.

This clonotype was detected many times. V gene TRBV4-2 combines with J gene TRBJ2-7; possibly TRBD1 or TRBD2 for D (6 bases each). Trimming removed 0 bases at V and 5 bases at J, with 14 bases between. Germline V gene sequence: CDR1 LGHNA, CDR2 YNFKEQ. CDR3 length: 15 amino acids. CDR3 sequence: CASSQDSDGGDEQYF. The CDR3 bases are TGTGCCAGCAGCCAAGATTCGGACGGGGGCGACGAGCAGTACTTC.

The sample holds one count of this clonotype. DNA for the CDR3: TGTGCCAGCAGCTTCGGGACTAGCGGGGGCACCGGGGAGCTGTTTTTT. Amino acid sequence: CASSFGTSGGTGELFF. The J gene is TRBJ2-2, the V gene TRBV11-1; 14 bases agree with TRBD2. This CDR3 region has 16 residues. The germline V gene encodes CDR1 SGHAT and CDR2 FQDESV (reference sequence). V was clipped by 3 bases and J by 4 bases; unmatched bases: 1. Together with reference TRBV11-1 and TRBJ2-2, the CDR3 gives the full variable domain: EAEVAQSPRYKITEKSQAVAFWCDPISGHATLYWYRQILGQGPELLVQFQDESVVDDSQLPKDRFSAERLKGVDSTLKIQPAELGDSAMYLCASSFGTSGGTGELFFGEGSRLTVL.

CDR3 sequence (DNA): TGTGCCAGCTTAGGGACAGGGGGACAGCCCCAGCATTTT. Its translation: CASLGTGGQPQHF. The chain couples TRBV25-1 to TRBJ1-5; TRBD1 agrees at 11 bases. CDR1 MGHDK and CDR2 SYGVNS come from the germline V gene. The CDR3 is 13 amino acids. J lost 7 bases, V lost 8 bases, and 4 bases had no gene match. Looking up the rest from reference TRBV25-1 and TRBJ1-5 gives the full variable domain: EADIYQTPRYLVIGTGKKITLECSQTMGHDKMYWYQQDPGMELHLIHYSYGVNSTEKGDLSSESTVSRIRTEHFPLTLESARPSHTSQYLCASLGTGGQPQHFGDGTRLSIL.

V gene TRBV2 combines with J gene TRBJ2-5; D ambiguous. The CDR3 has 13 residues. V was trimmed by 4 bases and J by 5 bases, leaving 11 bases between them. Germline-derived CDR1 and CDR2 are SNHLY and FYNNEI. The CDR3, as DNA: TGTGCCAGCAGTGTCCCCCTAGTGGAGACCCAGTACTTC. Translating it yields CASSVPLVETQYF.

This chain joins TRBV29-1 and TRBJ1-4; D possibly corresponds to TRBD1 (6 bases). V was pared by 4 bases and J by 8 bases, with 14 bases between. CDR3 length: 13 residues. Germline V gene data show CDR1 as SQVTM and CDR2 as ANQGSEA. As DNA, the CDR3 is TGCAGCGTTGGTGGGGGCGCGAGAGAAAAACTGTTTTTT. It encodes CSVGGGAREKLFF. Together with reference TRBV29-1 and TRBJ1-4, the CDR3 gives the full variable domain: SAVISQKPSRDICQRGTSLTIQCQVDSQVTMMFWYRQQPGQSLTLIATANQGSEATYESGFVIDKFPISRPNLTFSTLTVSNMSPEDSSIYLCSVGGGAREKLFFGSGTQLSVL.

Note on this clonotype: A much larger clonotype is one base distant, so this may be a read error. J is TRBJ2-2 and V is TRBV12-5; D perhaps matches TRBD1 (6 bases). This CDR3 comprises 14 residues. CDR1 LGHNT and CDR2 FRNRAP come from the germline V gene. CDR3 nucleotides: TGTGCTAGTGGTTTGGGAACAGGGCCCGGGGAGCTGGTTTTT. Translated, it gives CASGLGTGPGELVF.

V usage is TRBV5-1 and J usage is TRBJ1-2; a weak D match, TRBD1 (5 bases). The CDR3 spans 13 residues. Germline V lookup: CDR1 SGHRS, CDR2 YFSETQ. Trimming left V 1 base short and J 8 bases short, with 12 bases between. The CDR3 here is CASSLSKGNGYTF. Here the CDR3 DNA reads TGCGCCAGCAGCTTGAGTAAGGGGAACGGCTACACCTTC. The whole variable domain, filled in from reference TRBV5-1 and TRBJ1-2, reads KAGVTQTPRYLIKTRGQQVTLSCSPISGHRSVSWYQQTPGQGLQFLFEYFSETQRNKGNFPGRFSGRQFSNSRSEMNVSTLELGDSALYLCASSLSKGNGYTFGSGTRLTVV.

Worth noting for this clonotype: This may stem from a read error, because a much larger clone lies one nucleotide away. CDR3 nucleotide sequence: TGCGCCAGCAGCTCGCAGAATTACCGGGAGACCCAGTACTTC. Translating gives CASSSQNYRETQYF. The V gene is TRBV5-1, the J gene TRBJ2-5, with unresolved D. Trimming removed 3 bases at V and 5 bases at J, with 14 bases between. The CDR3 loop spans 14 amino acids. CDR1 is SGHRS, CDR2 YFSETQ, per germline.

As concerns this clonotype: With a much larger clone just one base away, this may be a read error. V gene TRBV6-1 combines with J gene TRBJ1-3, with D possibly being TRBD1 (5 bases). This CDR3 comprises 15 residues. The germline V gene has CDR1 MNHNS and CDR2 SASEGT. CDR3 nucleotide sequence: TGTGCCAGCACTGACGGGACGGCCTCTGGAGACACCATATATTTT. Translated, it gives CASTDGTASGDTIYF.